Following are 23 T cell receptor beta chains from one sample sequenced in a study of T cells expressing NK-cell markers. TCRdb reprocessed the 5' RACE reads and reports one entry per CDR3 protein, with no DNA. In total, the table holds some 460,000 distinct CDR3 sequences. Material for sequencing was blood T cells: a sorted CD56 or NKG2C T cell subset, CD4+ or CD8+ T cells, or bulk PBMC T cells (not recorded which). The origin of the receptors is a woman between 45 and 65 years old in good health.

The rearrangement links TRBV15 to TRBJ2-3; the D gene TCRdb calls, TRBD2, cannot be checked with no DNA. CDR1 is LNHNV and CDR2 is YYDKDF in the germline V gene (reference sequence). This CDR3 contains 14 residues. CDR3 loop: CATGVGRGTDTQYF.

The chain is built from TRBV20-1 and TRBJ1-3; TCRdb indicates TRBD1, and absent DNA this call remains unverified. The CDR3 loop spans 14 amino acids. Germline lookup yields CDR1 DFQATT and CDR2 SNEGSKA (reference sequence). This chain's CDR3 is CSARDRGIVNTIYF.

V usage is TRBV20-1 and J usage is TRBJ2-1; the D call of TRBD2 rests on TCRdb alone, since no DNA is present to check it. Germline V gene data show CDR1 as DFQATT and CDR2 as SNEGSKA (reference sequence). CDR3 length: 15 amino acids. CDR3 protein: CSARLLAGRGDEQFF.

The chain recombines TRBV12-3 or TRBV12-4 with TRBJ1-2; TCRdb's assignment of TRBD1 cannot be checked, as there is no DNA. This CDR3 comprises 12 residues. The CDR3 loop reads CASSQIPQGLTF.

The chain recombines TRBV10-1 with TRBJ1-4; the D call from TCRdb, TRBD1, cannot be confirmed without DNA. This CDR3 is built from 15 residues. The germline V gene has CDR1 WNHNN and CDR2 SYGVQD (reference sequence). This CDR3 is CASSENGGVVRKLFF.

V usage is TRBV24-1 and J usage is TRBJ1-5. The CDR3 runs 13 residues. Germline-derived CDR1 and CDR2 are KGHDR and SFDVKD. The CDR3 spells CATSDLRGQPQHF.

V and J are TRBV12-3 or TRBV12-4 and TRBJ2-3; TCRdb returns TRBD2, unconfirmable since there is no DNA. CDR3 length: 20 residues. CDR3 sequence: CASRPSGSSFTGASTDTQYF.

CDR3 residues: CASSVTSGSDEQFF. V and J are TRBV7-2 and TRBJ2-1; TCRdb gives TRBD2 as the D gene, but with no DNA this cannot be confirmed. In germline, CDR1 is SGHTA, CDR2 FQGNSA. The CDR3 is 14 residues long.

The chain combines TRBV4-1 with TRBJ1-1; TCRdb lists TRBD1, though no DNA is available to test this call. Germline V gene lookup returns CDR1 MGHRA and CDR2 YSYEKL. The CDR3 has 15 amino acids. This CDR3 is CASSQVTGANTEAFF.

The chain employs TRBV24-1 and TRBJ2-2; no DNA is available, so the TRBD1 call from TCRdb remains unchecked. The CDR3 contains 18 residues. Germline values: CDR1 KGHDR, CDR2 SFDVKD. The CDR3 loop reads CATSRTGGTGRISGELFF.

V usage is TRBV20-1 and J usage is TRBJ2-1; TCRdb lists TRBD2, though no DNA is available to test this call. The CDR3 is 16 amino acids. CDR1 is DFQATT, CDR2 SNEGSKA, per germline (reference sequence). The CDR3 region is CSARVAPRIISNEQFF.

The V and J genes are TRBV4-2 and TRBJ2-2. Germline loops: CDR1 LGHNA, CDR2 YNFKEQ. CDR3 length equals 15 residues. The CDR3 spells CASSQVEKNTGELFF.

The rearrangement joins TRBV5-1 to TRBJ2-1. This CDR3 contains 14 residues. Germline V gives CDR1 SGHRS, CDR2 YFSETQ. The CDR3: CASSWGDLYNEQFF.

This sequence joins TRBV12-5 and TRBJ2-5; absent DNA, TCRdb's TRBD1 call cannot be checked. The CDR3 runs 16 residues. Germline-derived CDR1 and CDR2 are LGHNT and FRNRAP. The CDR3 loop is CASGLVVSADQETQYF.

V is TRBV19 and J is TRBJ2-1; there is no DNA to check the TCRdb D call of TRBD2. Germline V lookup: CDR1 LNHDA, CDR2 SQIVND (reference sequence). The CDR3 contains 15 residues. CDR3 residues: CASSKGLAIYNEQFF.

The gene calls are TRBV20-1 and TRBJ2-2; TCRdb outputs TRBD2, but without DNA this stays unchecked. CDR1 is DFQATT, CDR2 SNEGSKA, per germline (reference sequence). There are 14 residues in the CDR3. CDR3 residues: CSARARDRTGELFF.

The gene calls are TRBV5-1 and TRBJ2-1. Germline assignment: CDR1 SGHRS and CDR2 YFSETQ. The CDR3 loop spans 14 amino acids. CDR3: CASSFNTGSNEQFF. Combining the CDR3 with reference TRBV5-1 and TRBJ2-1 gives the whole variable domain KAGVTQTPRYLIKTRGQQVTLSCSPISGHRSVSWYQQTPGQGLQFLFEYFSETQRNKGNFPGRFSGRQFSNSRSEMNVSTLELGDSALYLCASSFNTGSNEQFFGPGTRLTVL.

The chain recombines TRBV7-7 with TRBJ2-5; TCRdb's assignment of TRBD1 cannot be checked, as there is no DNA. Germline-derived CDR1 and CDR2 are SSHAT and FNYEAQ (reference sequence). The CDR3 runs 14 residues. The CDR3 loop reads CASSLRPGGETQYF.

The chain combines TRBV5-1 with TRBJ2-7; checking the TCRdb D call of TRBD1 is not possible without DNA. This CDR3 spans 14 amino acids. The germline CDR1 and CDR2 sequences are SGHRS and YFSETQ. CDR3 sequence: CASSLTRDNLEQYF.

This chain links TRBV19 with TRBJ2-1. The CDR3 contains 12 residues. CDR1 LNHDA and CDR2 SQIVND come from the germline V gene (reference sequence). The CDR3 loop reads CASSIRRSEQFF.

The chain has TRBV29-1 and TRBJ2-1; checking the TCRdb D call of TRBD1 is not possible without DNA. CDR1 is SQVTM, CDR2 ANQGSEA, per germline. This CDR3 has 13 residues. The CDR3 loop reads CSVLRPKGGEQFF.

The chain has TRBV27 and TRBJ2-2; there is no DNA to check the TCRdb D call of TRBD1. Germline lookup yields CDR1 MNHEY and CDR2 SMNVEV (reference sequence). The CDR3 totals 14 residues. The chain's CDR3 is CATTLGGDTGELFF.

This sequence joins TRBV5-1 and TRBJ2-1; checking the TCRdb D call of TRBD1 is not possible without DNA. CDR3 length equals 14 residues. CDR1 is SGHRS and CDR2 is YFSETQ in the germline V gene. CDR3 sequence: CASSADTVVNEQFF.